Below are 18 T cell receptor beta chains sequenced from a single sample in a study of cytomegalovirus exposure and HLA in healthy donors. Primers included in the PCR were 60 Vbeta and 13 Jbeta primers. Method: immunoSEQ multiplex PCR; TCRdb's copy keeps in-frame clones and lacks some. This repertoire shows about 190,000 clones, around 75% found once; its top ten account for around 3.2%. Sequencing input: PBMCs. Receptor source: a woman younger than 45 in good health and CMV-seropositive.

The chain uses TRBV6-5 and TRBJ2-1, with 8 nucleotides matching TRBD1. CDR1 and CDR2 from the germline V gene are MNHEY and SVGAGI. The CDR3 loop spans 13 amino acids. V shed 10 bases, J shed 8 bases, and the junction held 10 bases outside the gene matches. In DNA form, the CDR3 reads TGTGCCACCGCCCAGGGGGCAGTCCATGAGCAGTTCTTC. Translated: CATAQGAVHEQFF.

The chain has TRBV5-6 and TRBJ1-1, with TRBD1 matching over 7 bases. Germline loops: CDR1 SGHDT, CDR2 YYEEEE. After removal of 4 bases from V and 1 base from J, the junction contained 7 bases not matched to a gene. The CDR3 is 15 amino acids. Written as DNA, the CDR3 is TGTGCCAGCAGCATACAGGGGTCCAAGAACACTGAAGCTTTCTTT. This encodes CASSIQGSKNTEAFF. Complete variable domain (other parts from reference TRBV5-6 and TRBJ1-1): DAGVTQSPTHLIKTRGQQVTLRCSPKSGHDTVSWYQQALGQGPQFIFQYYEEEERQRGNFPDRFSGHQFPNYSSELNVNALLLGDSALYLCASSIQGSKNTEAFFGQGTRLTVV.

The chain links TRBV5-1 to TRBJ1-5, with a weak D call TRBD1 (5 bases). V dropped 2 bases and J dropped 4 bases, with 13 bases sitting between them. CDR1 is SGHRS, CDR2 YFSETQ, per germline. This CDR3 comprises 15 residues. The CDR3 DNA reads TGCGCCAGCAGCTTACTACCCGGGGGAAATCAGCCCCAGCATTTT. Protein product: CASSLLPGGNQPQHF.

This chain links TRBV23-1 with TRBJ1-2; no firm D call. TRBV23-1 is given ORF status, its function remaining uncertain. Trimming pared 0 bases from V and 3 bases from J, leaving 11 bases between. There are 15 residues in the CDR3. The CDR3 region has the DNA TGCGCCAGCAGTCAATCGGACGGGGAGGACTATGGCTACACCTTC. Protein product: CASSQSDGEDYGYTF.

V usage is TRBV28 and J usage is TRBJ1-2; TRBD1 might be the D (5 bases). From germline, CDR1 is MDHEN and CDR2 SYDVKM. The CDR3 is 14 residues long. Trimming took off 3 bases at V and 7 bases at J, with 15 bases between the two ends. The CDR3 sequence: CASSLGTQGGGYTF. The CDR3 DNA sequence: TGTGCCAGCAGTTTGGGGACGCAGGGAGGTGGCTACACCTTC.

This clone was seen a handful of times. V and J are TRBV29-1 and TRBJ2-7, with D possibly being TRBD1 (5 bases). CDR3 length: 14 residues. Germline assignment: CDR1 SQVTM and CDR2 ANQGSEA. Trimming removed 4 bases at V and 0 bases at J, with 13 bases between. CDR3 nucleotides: TGCAGCGTTGTAATACAGGCTAGCTCCTACGAGCAGTACTTC. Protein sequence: CSVVIQASSYEQYF.

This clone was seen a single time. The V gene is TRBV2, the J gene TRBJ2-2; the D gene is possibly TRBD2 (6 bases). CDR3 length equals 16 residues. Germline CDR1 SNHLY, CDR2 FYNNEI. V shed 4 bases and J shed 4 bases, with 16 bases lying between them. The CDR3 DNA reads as TGTGCCAGCAGTGGGGCCGGGGGAGGAGGCACCGGGGAGCTGTTTTTT. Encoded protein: CASSGAGGGGTGELFF.

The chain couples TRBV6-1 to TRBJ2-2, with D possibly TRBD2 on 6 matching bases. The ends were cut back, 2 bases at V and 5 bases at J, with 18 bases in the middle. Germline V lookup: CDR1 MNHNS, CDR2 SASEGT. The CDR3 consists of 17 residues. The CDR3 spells CASSESPGGMRTGELFF. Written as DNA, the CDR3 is TGTGCCAGCAGTGAATCCCCCGGAGGGATGCGAACCGGGGAGCTGTTTTTT.

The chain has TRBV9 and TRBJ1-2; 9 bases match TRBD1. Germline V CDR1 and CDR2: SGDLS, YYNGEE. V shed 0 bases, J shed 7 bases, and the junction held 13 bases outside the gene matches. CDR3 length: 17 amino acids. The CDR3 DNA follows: TGTGCCAGCAGCGTAGCAGGGACAGGGATTAGCAAGTCTGGCTACACCTTC. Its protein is CASSVAGTGISKSGYTF.

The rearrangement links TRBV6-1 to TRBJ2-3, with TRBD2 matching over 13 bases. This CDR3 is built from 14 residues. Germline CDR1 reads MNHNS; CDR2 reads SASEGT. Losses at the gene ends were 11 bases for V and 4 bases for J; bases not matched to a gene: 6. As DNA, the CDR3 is TGTGCCGTCCGGGGACTAGCGGGATCAGATACGCAGTATTTT. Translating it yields CAVRGLAGSDTQYF.

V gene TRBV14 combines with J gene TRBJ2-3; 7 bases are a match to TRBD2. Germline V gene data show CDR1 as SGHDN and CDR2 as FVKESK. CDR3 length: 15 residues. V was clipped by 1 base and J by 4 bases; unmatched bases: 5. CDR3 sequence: CASSQGGSSADTQYF. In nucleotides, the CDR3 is TGTGCCAGCAGCCAAGGCGGGAGTAGCGCAGATACGCAGTATTTT.

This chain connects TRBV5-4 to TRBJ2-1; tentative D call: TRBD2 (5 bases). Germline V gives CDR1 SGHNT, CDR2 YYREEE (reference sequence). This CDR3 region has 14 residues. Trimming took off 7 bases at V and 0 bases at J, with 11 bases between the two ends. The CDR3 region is CASGRGSSYNEQFF. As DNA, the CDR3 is TGTGCCAGCGGACGAGGGAGCTCCTACAATGAGCAGTTCTTC.

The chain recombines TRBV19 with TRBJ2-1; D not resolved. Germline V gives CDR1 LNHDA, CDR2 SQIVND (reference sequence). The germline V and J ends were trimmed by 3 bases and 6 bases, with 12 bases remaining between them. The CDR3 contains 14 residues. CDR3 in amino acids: CASSIGGEVNEQFF. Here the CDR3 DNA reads TGTGCCAGTAGTATCGGCGGAGAGGTCAATGAGCAGTTCTTC.

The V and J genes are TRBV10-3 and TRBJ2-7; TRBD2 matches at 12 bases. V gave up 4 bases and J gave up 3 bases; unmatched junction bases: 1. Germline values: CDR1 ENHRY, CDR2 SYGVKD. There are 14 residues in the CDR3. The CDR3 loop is CAISGLAGDYEQYF. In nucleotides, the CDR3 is TGTGCCATCAGTGGACTAGCGGGAGACTACGAGCAGTACTTC.

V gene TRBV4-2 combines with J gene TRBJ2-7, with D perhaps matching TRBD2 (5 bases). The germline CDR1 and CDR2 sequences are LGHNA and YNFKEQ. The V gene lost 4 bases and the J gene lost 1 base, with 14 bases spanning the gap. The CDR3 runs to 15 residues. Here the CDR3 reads CASSLEGRDSYEQYF. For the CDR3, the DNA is TGTGCCAGCAGCCTCGAGGGTAGGGATTCCTACGAGCAGTACTTC.

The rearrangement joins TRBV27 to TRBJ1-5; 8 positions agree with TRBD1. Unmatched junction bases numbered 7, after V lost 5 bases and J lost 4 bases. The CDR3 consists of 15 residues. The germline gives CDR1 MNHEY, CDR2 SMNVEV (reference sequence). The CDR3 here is CASSPRTGLNQPQHF. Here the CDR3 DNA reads TGTGCCAGCAGTCCGAGGACAGGGTTGAATCAGCCCCAGCATTTT.

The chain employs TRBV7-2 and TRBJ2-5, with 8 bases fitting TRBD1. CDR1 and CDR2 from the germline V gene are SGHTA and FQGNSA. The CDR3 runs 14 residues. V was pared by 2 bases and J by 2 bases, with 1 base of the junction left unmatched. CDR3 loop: CASSLNRGQETQYF. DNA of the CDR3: TGTGCCAGCAGCTTAAACAGGGGGCAAGAGACCCAGTACTTC.

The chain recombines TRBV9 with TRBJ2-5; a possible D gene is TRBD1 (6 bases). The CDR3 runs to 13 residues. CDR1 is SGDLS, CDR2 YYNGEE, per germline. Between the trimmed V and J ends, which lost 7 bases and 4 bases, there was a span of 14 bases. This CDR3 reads CASSRDTVETQYF. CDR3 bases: TGTGCCAGCTCCCGGGACACGGTAGAGACCCAGTACTTC. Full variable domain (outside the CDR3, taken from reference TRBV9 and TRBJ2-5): DSGVTQTPKHLITATGQRVTLRCSPRSGDLSVYWYQQSLDQGLQFLIQYYNGEERAKGNILERFSAQQFPDLHSELNLSSLELGDSALYFCASSRDTVETQYFGPGTRLLVL.